One sample yielded the 24 T cell receptor beta chains listed below, sequenced in a study of cytomegalovirus exposure and HLA in healthy donors. This PCR relied on a set of 60 Vbeta primers and 13 Jbeta primers. Generated by immunoSEQ multiplex PCR, the TCRdb table keeps only in-frame clones and is missing some. This sample carries 150,000 to 200,000 clones, almost 80% of them seen once, and the ten largest clones take about 9.7%. Sequences were obtained from PBMCs. All receptors derive from a man between 18 and 35 years old in good health and CMV-seropositive.

The chain carries TRBV9 and TRBJ2-3; D is perhaps TRBD2 (6 bases). The CDR3 is 15 residues long. The V and J ends lost 4 bases and 6 bases respectively, with 18 bases between them. The germline V gene has CDR1 SGDLS and CDR2 YYNGEE. The CDR3 protein is CASSPRSTSPDTQYF. The CDR3 coding sequence is TGTGCCAGCAGCCCCCGATCCACTAGCCCGGATACGCAGTATTTT.

The CDR3 protein is CAIRPGQGYEQYF. DNA of the CDR3: TGTGCCATCAGGCCGGGACAGGGCTACGAGCAGTACTTC. The chain links TRBV10-3 to TRBJ2-7; the match to TRBD1 covers 9 bases. V was clipped by 6 bases and J by 3 bases; unmatched bases: 3. There are 13 residues in the CDR3. In germline, CDR1 is ENHRY, CDR2 SYGVKD.

This CDR3 is CAWMRGETQYF. DNA for the CDR3: TGTGCCTGGATGAGAGGGGAGACCCAGTACTTC. The chain couples TRBV30 to TRBJ2-5, with a weak D call TRBD2 (5 bases). Trimming took off 4 bases at V and 5 bases at J, with 8 bases between the two ends. This CDR3 contains 11 residues. Per the germline V gene, CDR1 is GTSNPN and CDR2 is SVGIG (reference sequence).

This chain links TRBV5-6 with TRBJ2-5; tentatively, D is TRBD2 (6 bases). Per the germline V gene, CDR1 is SGHDT and CDR2 is YYEEEE. Trimming took off 2 bases at V and 2 bases at J, with 10 bases between the two ends. This CDR3 has 14 amino acids. The CDR3 DNA is TGTGCCAGCAGCTTCTCGGGACTTCAAGAGACCCAGTACTTC. This gives the protein CASSFSGLQETQYF. The variable domain in full, completed from reference TRBV5-6 and TRBJ2-5, reads DAGVTQSPTHLIKTRGQQVTLRCSPKSGHDTVSWYQQALGQGPQFIFQYYEEEERQRGNFPDRFSGHQFPNYSSELNVNALLLGDSALYLCASSFSGLQETQYFGPGTRLLVL.

This clone has just a few counts. The genes are TRBV2 and TRBJ1-1; TRBD1 aligns across 8 bases. Germline V gene lookup returns CDR1 SNHLY and CDR2 FYNNEI. This CDR3 has 13 residues. V was clipped by 10 bases and J by 1 base; unmatched bases: 5. For the CDR3, the DNA is TGTGCCAACTCACAGGGGGAGAACACTGAAGCTTTCTTT. Its translation: CANSQGENTEAFF.

This clone was seen only a few times. The chain employs TRBV4-1 and TRBJ2-1; D remains ambiguous. Per germline, CDR1 MGHRA and CDR2 YSYEKL. The CDR3 runs 12 residues. The V gene lost 1 base and the J gene lost 10 bases, with 8 bases spanning the gap. The chain's CDR3 is CASSQAEQEQFF. The CDR3 nucleotides are TGCGCCAGCAGCCAAGCGGAGCAGGAGCAGTTCTTC.

The chain joins TRBV4-2 to TRBJ2-7; tentatively, D is TRBD2 (6 bases). This CDR3 has 15 residues. Germline CDR1 reads LGHNA; CDR2 reads YNFKEQ. Trimming removed 2 bases from V and 4 bases from J, with 15 bases in between. The CDR3 region is CASSQTGGGRYEQYF. The CDR3 nucleotides read TGTGCCAGCAGCCAAACCGGTGGGGGGAGGTACGAGCAGTACTTC.

This rearrangement joins TRBV11-2 to TRBJ1-1; D gene ambiguous. Trimming removed 1 base at V and 3 bases at J, with 6 bases between. CDR1 and CDR2 (germline): SGHAT, FQNNGV. The CDR3 consists of 13 residues. CDR3 region: CASSLGEHTEAFF. In DNA, the CDR3 is TGTGCCAGCAGCTTAGGGGAGCACACTGAAGCTTTCTTT.

The chain recombines TRBV2 with TRBJ2-3; D is perhaps TRBD1 (6 bases). V lost 7 bases and J lost 3, with 17 bases in between. From germline, CDR1 is SNHLY and CDR2 FYNNEI. This CDR3 spans 15 amino acids. Here the CDR3 DNA reads TGTGCCAGCAAGGGGGATGAAGGGGTAACAGATACGCAGTATTTT. Its protein is CASKGDEGVTDTQYF.

The chain uses TRBV5-6 and TRBJ1-5; 10 bases are a match to TRBD1. The CDR3 is 15 residues long. Germline assignment: CDR1 SGHDT and CDR2 YYEEEE. Germline trimming cut 5 bases from V and 4 bases from J; bases unmatched to any gene: 6. The CDR3 DNA reads as TGTGCCAGCAGTCCCGGGACAGGGGATAATCAGCCCCAGCATTTT. This encodes CASSPGTGDNQPQHF.

The chain carries TRBV5-6 and TRBJ2-5, with D maybe TRBD1 (5 bases). CDR1 and CDR2 (germline): SGHDT, YYEEEE. This CDR3 is built from 15 residues. V lost 2 bases and J lost 5, with 16 bases in between. As DNA, the CDR3 is TGTGCCAGCAGCTTTTCCAGGGCCCGTCAGGAGACCCAGTACTTC. Its protein product is CASSFSRARQETQYF.

The rearrangement joins TRBV6-5 to TRBJ1-1; D might be TRBD1 (5 bases). Trimming removed 0 bases at V and 4 bases at J, with 9 bases between. The CDR3 is made up of 14 amino acids. Germline CDR1 MNHEY, CDR2 SVGAGI. CDR3 sequence (DNA): TGTGCCAGCAGTTACTCAGGGGATGGCACTGAAGCTTTCTTT. Its translation: CASSYSGDGTEAFF.

This sequence joins TRBV9 and TRBJ2-1; TRBD1 is a possible D gene (6 bases). CDR3 length: 12 residues. The V and J ends lost 1 base and 8 bases respectively, with 7 bases between them. The germline V gene encodes CDR1 SGDLS and CDR2 YYNGEE. The CDR3 sequence: CASSVWGHEQFF. DNA for the CDR3: TGTGCCAGCAGCGTATGGGGGCATGAGCAGTTCTTC.

This clone was detected only once. In DNA form, the CDR3 reads TGTGCCAGCAGTTCGGGACACTTTCAGTTCTTC. Translation: CASSSGHFQFF. The gene calls are TRBV27 and TRBJ2-1, with D possibly matching TRBD1 (6 bases). Trimming removed 4 bases from V and 13 bases from J, with 11 bases in between. CDR3 length equals 11 residues. CDR1 is MNHEY and CDR2 is SMNVEV in the germline V gene (reference sequence).

This chain uses TRBV7-2 with TRBJ2-7; 8 positions match TRBD1. V dropped 5 bases and J dropped 4; count of bases not matched to a gene: 4. Per the germline V gene, CDR1 is SGHTA and CDR2 is FQGNSA. This CDR3 is built from 13 residues. CDR3 DNA sequence: TGTGCCAGCAGCCCAGACAGGGGTTACGAGCAGTACTTC. Amino acid sequence: CASSPDRGYEQYF. The full variable domain, with the rest looked up from reference TRBV7-2 and TRBJ2-7, is GAGVSQSPSNKVTEKGKDVELRCDPISGHTALYWYRQSLGQGLEFLIYFQGNSAPDKSGLPSDRFSAERTGGSVSTLTIQRTQQEDSAVYLCASSPDRGYEQYFGPGTRLTVT.

This clone has more than one count but fewer than ten. V and J are TRBV15 and TRBJ1-1, with D possibly matching TRBD1 (6 bases). The CDR3 runs 16 residues. Germline V lookup: CDR1 LNHNV, CDR2 YYDKDF (reference sequence). V dropped 6 bases and J dropped 0 bases, with 17 bases sitting between them. The CDR3: CATRGVQGQMNTEAFF. In DNA form, the CDR3 reads TGTGCCACCAGAGGGGTTCAGGGACAAATGAACACTGAAGCTTTCTTT.

The chain has TRBV4-3 and TRBJ1-1, with D possibly TRBD1 on 6 matching bases. CDR3 length: 16 amino acids. Germline-derived CDR1 and CDR2 are LGHNA and YSLEER. V lost 0 bases to trimming and J lost 3 bases, with 14 bases between them. The CDR3 region is CASSQDYIRTDTEAFF. In DNA, the CDR3 is TGCGCCAGCAGCCAAGATTATATTCGGACAGACACTGAAGCTTTCTTT.

V and J are TRBV11-3 and TRBJ2-5, with D unresolved. The end of the DNA is better explained by TRBJ2-7, so the J call may be wrong. The germline CDR1 and CDR2 sequences are SGHNT and YENEEA. This CDR3 contains 14 residues. CDR3 in amino acids: CASSLDLPSYEQYF. The DNA for the CDR3 is TGTGCCAGCAGCTTAGATTTACCCTCCTACGAGCAGTACTTC.

The rearrangement uses TRBV5-1 and TRBJ2-1; the D gene is possibly TRBD2 (6 bases). Germline lookup yields CDR1 SGHRS and CDR2 YFSETQ. The CDR3 length is 15 residues. V lost 2 bases and J lost 1, with 10 bases in between. The DNA of the CDR3 is TGCGCCAGCAGCTTCGCGGGGAGTTCCTACAATGAGCAGTTCTTC. It is translated as CASSFAGSSYNEQFF.

This chain joins TRBV28 and TRBJ1-3, with 8 bases aligning to TRBD1. This CDR3 comprises 14 residues. CDR1 MDHEN and CDR2 SYDVKM come from the germline V gene. J gave up 1 base and V 10 bases, and 6 bases lay outside the gene matches. DNA for the CDR3: TGTGCCACCTACAGGGGGAGGTCTGGAAACACCATATATTTT. It encodes CATYRGRSGNTIYF.

This chain links TRBV5-6 with TRBJ1-5, with TRBD1 as a possible D gene (5 bases). Germline CDR1 is SGHDT and CDR2 is YYEEEE. Trimming took 0 bases from V and 5 from J, leaving 12 bases between them. This CDR3 is built from 15 residues. CDR3 in amino acids: CASSLEGAGHQPQHF. The CDR3 coding sequence is TGTGCCAGCAGCTTGGAAGGGGCAGGACATCAGCCCCAGCATTTT.

A few counts support this clone. This sequence joins TRBV10-2 and TRBJ1-5; no clear D gene. This CDR3 is built from 12 residues. The ends were cut back, 8 bases at V and 6 bases at J, with 11 bases in the middle. From germline, CDR1 is WSHSY and CDR2 SAAADI. DNA for the CDR3: TGCGCCAGCGCCCCCACCGGTCAGCCCCAGCATTTT. Its protein is CASAPTGQPQHF.

This chain joins TRBV9 and TRBJ2-2; D ambiguous. CDR3 length: 12 amino acids. V gave up 4 bases and J gave up 2 bases, with 3 bases separating them. Germline loops: CDR1 SGDLS, CDR2 YYNGEE. CDR3 nucleotides: TGTGCCAGCAGCCCAAACACCGGGGAGCTGTTTTTT. Its protein is CASSPNTGELFF.

The table lists this clone with a few counts. The chain uses TRBV19 and TRBJ2-5; D is unclear. The CDR3 is made up of 13 amino acids. Germline V gene sequence: CDR1 LNHDA, CDR2 SQIVND (reference sequence). The V end was cut by 5 bases, the J end by 7 bases, with 14 bases between. The CDR3 nucleotides are TGTGCCAGTAGTTTGACTTCACCGGGGACCCAGTACTTC. Amino acids: CASSLTSPGTQYF.